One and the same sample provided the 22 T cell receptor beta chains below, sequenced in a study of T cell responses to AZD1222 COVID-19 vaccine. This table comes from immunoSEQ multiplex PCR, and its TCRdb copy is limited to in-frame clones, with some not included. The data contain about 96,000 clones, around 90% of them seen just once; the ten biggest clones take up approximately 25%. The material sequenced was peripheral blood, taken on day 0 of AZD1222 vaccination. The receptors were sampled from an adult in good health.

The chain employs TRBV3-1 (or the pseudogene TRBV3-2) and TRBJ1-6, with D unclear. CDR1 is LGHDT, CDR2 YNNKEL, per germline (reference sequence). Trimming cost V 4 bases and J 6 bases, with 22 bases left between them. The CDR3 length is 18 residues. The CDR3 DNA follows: TGTGCCAGCAGCCGTAAGATTTGCACCCCGGCTGGTAATTCACCCCTCCACTTT. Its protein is CASSRKICTPAGNSPLHF.

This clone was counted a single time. This CDR3 is CSVATGSSYNSPLHF. The CDR3 nucleotides are TGCAGCGTTGCGACGGGATCCTCCTATAATTCACCCCTCCACTTT. The chain recombines TRBV29-1 with TRBJ1-6; D ambiguous. Between the trimmed V and J ends, which lost 4 bases and 0 bases, there was a span of 10 bases. CDR1 SQVTM and CDR2 ANQGSEA come from the germline V gene. The CDR3 has 15 residues.

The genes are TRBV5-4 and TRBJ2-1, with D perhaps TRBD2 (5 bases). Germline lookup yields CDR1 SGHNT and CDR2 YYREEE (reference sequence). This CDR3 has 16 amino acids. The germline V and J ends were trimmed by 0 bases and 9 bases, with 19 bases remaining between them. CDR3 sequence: CASSLGGYGQIGEQFF. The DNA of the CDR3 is TGTGCCAGCAGCTTGGGAGGGTACGGCCAGATCGGTGAGCAGTTCTTC.

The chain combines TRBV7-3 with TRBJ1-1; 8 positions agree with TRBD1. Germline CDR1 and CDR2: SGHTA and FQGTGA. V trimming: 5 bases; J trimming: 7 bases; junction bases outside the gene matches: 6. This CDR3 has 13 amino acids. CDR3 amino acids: CASSTAGQGEAFF. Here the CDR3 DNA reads TGTGCCAGCAGCACCGCCGGACAGGGTGAAGCTTTCTTT.

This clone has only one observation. The CDR3 DNA is TGTGCCAGCAGCTCTGGGGGGCTCTATGGCTACACCTTC. Translated, it gives CASSSGGLYGYTF. The V and J genes are TRBV5-4 and TRBJ1-2; possibly TRBD1 for D (6 bases). The CDR3 contains 13 residues. Germline assignment: CDR1 SGHNT and CDR2 YYREEE (reference sequence). The V gene lost 3 bases and the J gene lost 4 bases, with 10 bases spanning the gap.

The CDR3 nucleotides read TGTGCCAGTAGTTTTTTAACTAGCGCCTACAATGAGCAGTTCTTC. Translation: CASSFLTSAYNEQFF. The chain joins TRBV19 to TRBJ2-1; 7 nucleotides agree with TRBD2. J was trimmed by 2 bases and V by 5 bases; bases with no gene match: 6. CDR1 and CDR2 (germline): LNHDA, SQIVND (reference sequence). This CDR3 region has 15 residues.

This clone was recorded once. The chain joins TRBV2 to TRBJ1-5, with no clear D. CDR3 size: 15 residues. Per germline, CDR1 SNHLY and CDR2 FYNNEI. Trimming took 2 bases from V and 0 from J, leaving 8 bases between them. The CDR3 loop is CASSESANSNQPQHF. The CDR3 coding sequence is TGTGCCAGCAGTGAATCGGCAAATAGCAATCAGCCCCAGCATTTT.

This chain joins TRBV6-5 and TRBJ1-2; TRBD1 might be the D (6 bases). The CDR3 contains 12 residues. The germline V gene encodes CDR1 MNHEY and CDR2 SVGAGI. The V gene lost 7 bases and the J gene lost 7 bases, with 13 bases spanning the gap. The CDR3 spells CASKGGTAGYTF. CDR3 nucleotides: TGTGCCAGCAAGGGGGGGACGGCTGGCTACACCTTC.

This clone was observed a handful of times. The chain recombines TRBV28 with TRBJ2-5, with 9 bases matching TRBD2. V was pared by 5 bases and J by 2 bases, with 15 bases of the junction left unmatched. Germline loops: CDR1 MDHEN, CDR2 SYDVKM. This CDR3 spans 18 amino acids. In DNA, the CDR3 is TGTGCCAGCAGTCCCCATAGCGGGAGAGCGCGCGGGCAAGAGACCCAGTACTTC. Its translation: CASSPHSGRARGQETQYF. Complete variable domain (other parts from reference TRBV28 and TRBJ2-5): DVKVTQSSRYLVKRTGEKVFLECVQDMDHENMFWYRQDPGLGLRLIYFSYDVKMKEKGDIPEGYSVSREKKERFSLILESASTNQTSMYLCASSPHSGRARGQETQYFGPGTRLLVL.

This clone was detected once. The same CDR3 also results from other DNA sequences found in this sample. This CDR3 is CASSQGSEQYF. Here the CDR3 DNA reads TGTGCCAGCAGCCAAGGGAGCGAGCAGTACTTC. The V and J genes are TRBV3-1 (or the pseudogene TRBV3-2) and TRBJ2-7; no clear D. V shed 1 base and J shed 6 bases, with 4 bases lying between them. The CDR3 runs 11 residues. The V gene's germline CDR1 is LGHDT and CDR2 YNNKEL (reference sequence).

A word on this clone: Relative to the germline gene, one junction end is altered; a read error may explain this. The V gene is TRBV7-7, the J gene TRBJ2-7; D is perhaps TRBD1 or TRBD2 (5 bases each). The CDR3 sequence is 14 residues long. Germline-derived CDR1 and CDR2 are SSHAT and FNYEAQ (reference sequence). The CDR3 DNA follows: TGTGCTAGCAGCTTAGATGGGACCAGCGGCGAGCAGTACTTC. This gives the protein CASSLDGTSGEQYF.

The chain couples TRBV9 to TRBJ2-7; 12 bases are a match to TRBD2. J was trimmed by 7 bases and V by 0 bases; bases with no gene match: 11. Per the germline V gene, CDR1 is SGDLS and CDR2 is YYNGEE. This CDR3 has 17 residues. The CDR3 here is CASSVGGSSGRGLEQYF. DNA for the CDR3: TGTGCCAGCAGCGTAGGAGGTTCTAGCGGGAGGGGGTTGGAGCAGTACTTC.

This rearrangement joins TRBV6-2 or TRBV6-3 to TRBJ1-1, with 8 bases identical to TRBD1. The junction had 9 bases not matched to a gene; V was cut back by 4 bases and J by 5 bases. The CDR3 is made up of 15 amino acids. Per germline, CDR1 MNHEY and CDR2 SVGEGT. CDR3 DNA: TGTGCCAGCAGTTTACCCTGGGACAGGTTTACTGAAGCTTTCTTT. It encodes CASSLPWDRFTEAFF.

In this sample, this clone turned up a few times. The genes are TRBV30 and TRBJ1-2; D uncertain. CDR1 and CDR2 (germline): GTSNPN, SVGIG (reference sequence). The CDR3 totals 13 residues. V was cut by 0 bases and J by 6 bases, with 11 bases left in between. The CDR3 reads CAWSVYRGNGYTF. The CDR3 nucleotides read TGTGCCTGGAGTGTATATCGGGGAAATGGCTACACCTTC.

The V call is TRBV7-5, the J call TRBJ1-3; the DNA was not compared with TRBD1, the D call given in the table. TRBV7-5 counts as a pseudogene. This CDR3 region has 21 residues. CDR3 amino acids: CARSYPQGAGRSLFSGNTIYF. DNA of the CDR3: TGTGCCAGAAGTTATCCCCAGGGGGCCGGCCGTTCTCTTTTTTCTGGAAACACCATATATTTT.

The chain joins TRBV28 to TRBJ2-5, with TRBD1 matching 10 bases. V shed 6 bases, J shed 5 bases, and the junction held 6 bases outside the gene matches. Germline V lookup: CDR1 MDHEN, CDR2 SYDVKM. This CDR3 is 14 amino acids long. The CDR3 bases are TGTGCCAGCAGGACAGGGGGCTTACGGGAGACCCAGTACTTC. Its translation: CASRTGGLRETQYF.

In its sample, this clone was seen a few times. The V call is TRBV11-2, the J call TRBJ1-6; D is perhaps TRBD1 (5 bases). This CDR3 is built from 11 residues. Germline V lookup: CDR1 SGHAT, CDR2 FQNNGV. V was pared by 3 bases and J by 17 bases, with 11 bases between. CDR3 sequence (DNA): TGTGCCAGCAGCTTCCGGGACGGATTCCACTTT. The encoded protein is CASSFRDGFHF.

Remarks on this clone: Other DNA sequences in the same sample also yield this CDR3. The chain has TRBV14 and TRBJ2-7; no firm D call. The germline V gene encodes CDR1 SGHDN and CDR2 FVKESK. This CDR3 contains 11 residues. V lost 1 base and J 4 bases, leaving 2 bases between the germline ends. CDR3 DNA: TGTGCCAGCAGCCAAGGTTACGAGCAGTACTTC. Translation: CASSQGYEQYF. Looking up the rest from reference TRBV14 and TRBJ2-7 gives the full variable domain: EAGVTQFPSHSVIEKGQTVTLRCDPISGHDNLYWYRRVMGKEIKFLLHFVKESKQDESGMPNNRFLAERTGGTYSTLKVQPAELEDSGVYFCASSQGYEQYFGPGTRLTVT.

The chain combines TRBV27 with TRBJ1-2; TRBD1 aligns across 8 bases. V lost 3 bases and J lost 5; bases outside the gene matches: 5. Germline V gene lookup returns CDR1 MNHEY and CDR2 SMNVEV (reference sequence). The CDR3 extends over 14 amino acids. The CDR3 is CASSFQGAGYGYTF. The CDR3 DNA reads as TGTGCCAGCAGTTTTCAGGGGGCAGGATATGGCTACACCTTC.

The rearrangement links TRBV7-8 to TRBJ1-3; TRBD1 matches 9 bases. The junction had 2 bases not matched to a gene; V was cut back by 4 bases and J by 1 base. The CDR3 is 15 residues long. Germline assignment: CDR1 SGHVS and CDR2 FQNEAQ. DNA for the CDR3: TGTGCCAGCAGCTCGGGACAGGGATCTGGAAACACCATATATTTT. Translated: CASSSGQGSGNTIYF.

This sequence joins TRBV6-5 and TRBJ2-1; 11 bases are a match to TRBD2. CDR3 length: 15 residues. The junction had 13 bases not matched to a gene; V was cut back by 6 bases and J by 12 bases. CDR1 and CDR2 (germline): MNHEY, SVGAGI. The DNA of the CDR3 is TGTGCCAGCAGGATCGGGACTAGCGGTCTCAATTGGCAGTTCTTC. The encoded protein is CASRIGTSGLNWQFF.

The CDR3 nucleotides read TGTGCCAGCAGCCAAGACGAGTACGGGAGCGAAACCCAGTACTTC. It yields the protein CASSQDEYGSETQYF. The V gene is TRBV14, the J gene TRBJ2-5, with D possibly matching TRBD2 (6 bases). CDR3 length equals 15 residues. Per germline, CDR1 SGHDN and CDR2 FVKESK. The ends were cut back, 0 bases at V and 8 bases at J, with 16 bases in the middle.